These T cell receptor beta chains were read from a single sample in a study of vaccination and CD4 T cells after COVID-19. Each CDR3 protein is one row after TCRdb ran MiXCR on the PCR reads. This sample has 28,000 or so distinct CDR3 sequences, with 50% found just once. The input for sequencing was CD4+ T cells from blood, taken about 7 months after SARS-CoV-2 vaccination. The receptors shown here come from a human donor who had recovered from COVID-19. The CDR3 runs from the conserved cysteine through the conserved F or W.

J,V,CDR3
TRBJ1-6,TRBV27,CASSWGPDRESPLHF
TRBJ2-7,TRBV7-8,CASSATSGTTEQYF
TRBJ1-1,TRBV6-1,CASTATTGVTNTEAFF
TRBJ1-5,TRBV28,CASRPYMGDQPQHF
TRBJ2-1,TRBV10-1,CASSEYTSGPDEQFF
TRBJ2-7,TRBV5-8,CASSFRTGHYEQYF
TRBJ2-6,TRBV7-9,CANPDRGIPGANVLTF
TRBJ2-3,TRBV27,CASSLSIAFGGTDTQYF
TRBJ1-2,TRBV25-1,CASSAGGLYGYTF
TRBJ2-7,TRBV6-2/TRBV6-3,CASSGTGQHEQYF
TRBJ2-1,TRBV20-1,CSASRQSGTSGYNEQFF
TRBJ1-5,TRBV20-1,CSAVDWRYSNQPQHF
TRBJ2-7,TRBV7-6,CASSHRTASSYEQYF
TRBJ2-2,TRBV6-2/TRBV6-3,CASSSANTGELFF
TRBJ2-5,TRBV24-1,CATSPGAGTETQYF
TRBJ1-1,TRBV10-3,CAIRPTGGNTEAFF
TRBJ1-5,TRBV7-2,CVSTRGLYDGQPQHF
TRBJ2-2,TRBV20-1,CSAIDSGGSGELFF
TRBJ2-1,TRBV15,CATSRDLYGGLNEQFF
TRBJ2-5,TRBV28,CASSPDRAAQETQYF
TRBJ2-5,TRBV20-1,CSANGLAGGVGETQYF
TRBJ2-3,TRBV28,CASRHRTSGRGSDTQYF
TRBJ2-5,TRBV10-3,CAISARGRKEETQYF
TRBJ2-5,TRBV7-9,CASSQDRETQYF
TRBJ1-5,TRBV28,CASTSTGNSNQPQHF